The rows below give T cell receptor beta chains drawn from one sample of a study of a mutant IDH1 vaccine in newly diagnosed glioma. The method was immunoSEQ multiplex PCR; TCRdb's version includes in-frame clones alone and lacks a portion of them. Among around 26,000 clones listed, roughly 80% were seen once. Antigens for these TCRs are unknown. This specimen was PBMCs, taken from a glioma patient whose treatment included an IDH1 peptide vaccine. The receptors shown here come from a woman aged 25 to 45 with glioma. The CDR3 runs from the conserved cysteine through the conserved F or W. A D gene is named only where the DNA matches it firmly. Clone size appears in some rows only: once, few, many, or a class for an expanded clone.

cdr3_nt cdr3_aa cdr3_length v_call clone_size d_call j_call
TGTGCCAGTACTAGCGTGACCCACGAGCAGTACTTC CASTSVTHEQYF 12 TRBV19 . . TRBJ2-7
TGTGCCAGTAGTAATTGGGATGAGCAGTTCTTC CASSNWDEQFF 11 TRBV19 . . TRBJ2-1
TGTGCCAGCAGCTTAGGAGACAGGGGGAATGAAAAACTGTTTTTT CASSLGDRGNEKLFF 15 TRBV13 . TRBD1 TRBJ1-4
TGTGCCAGCAGGCTTGAGCGGAGCACAGATACGCAGTATTTT CASRLERSTDTQYF 14 TRBV6-1 . . TRBJ2-3
TGCAGCGTTGGTCAGGCCCTTACCCATGAGCAGTTCTTC CSVGQALTHEQFF 13 TRBV29-1 . . TRBJ2-1
TGTGCCAGCAGTGTCGGGTCAGGACAGTTTAGCTCTGGAAACACCATATATTTT CASSVGSGQFSSGNTIYF 18 TRBV6-1 few . TRBJ1-3
TGTGCCAGCAGTTACTCGAGGGGGTCCTATAATTCACCCCTCCACTTT CASSYSRGSYNSPLHF 16 TRBV6-5 . . TRBJ1-6
TGTGCCAGCAGTTTAGGGACAGGGAACCGTGGCTACACCTTC CASSLGTGNRGYTF 14 TRBV28 . TRBD1 TRBJ1-2
TGTGCCTGGACACATGAAAGAGAAGCTTTCTTT CAWTHEREAFF 11 TRBV30 . . TRBJ1-1
TGTGCCAGCAGCTTCCAAAGTAGCGTTGTGACAGATACGCAGTATTTT CASSFQSSVVTDTQYF 16 TRBV7-6 . . TRBJ2-3